This T cell receptor beta chain is from a study of vaccination effects on CD4 cells after COVID-19. Study-level background: Participants were given two doses of BNT162b2 or mRNA-1273 vaccine. At 16 days and at one week before vaccination, samples were given by two convalescent patients.

CDR1 and CDR2 from the germline V gene are KGHDR and SFDVKD. The CDR3 is 14 amino acids. V gave up 4 bases and J gave up 2 bases; unmatched junction bases: 4. Of note for this clone: Its matching antigen is unknown.

Upon completion of around ten days in culture, CD4+ T cells were isolated. This table comes from immunoSEQ multiplex PCR, and its TCRdb copy is limited to in-frame clones, with some not included. The table has 50,000 to 75,000 clones, approximately 78% seen once; the top ten hold roughly a quarter. General study points: Convalescents' post-vaccination spike-reactive clones were chiefly new, vaccine-induced ones. A shortage of convalescent patients and an absence of early post-infection timepoints characterized the study.

The genes are TRBV24-1 and TRBJ2-7, with 7 bases lining up with TRBD1. The source material was CD4+ T cells from PBMCs cultured without peptide, sampled before COVID-19 vaccination. This TCR came from a human donor who had a prior SARS-CoV-2 infection. The CDR3 DNA is TGTGCCACCAGTGAAGGGGGCGCGGCCTACGAGCAGTACTTC. Protein: CATSEGGAAYEQYF.